The 31 T cell receptor beta chains listed next were all sequenced from one sample in a study of cytotoxic CD8 clonotypes in ibrutinib-treated CLL. Sequenced by immunoSEQ multiplex PCR; TCRdb stores in-frame clones only, minus some. Of about 50,000 clones listed, 75% to 90% are singletons. The material sequenced was PBMCs, taken after 24 months of ibrutinib treatment. The receptor source for this set is a human donor with chronic lymphocytic leukemia.

This chain uses TRBV29-1 with TRBJ1-1; D gene ambiguous. Germline values: CDR1 SQVTM, CDR2 ANQGSEA. Trimming took 5 bases from V and 1 from J, leaving 11 bases between them. This CDR3 has 13 residues. CDR3 protein: CSVSHGRNTEAFF. Here the CDR3 DNA reads TGCAGCGTTTCTCACGGGCGGAACACTGAAGCTTTCTTT. The full variable domain, with the rest looked up from reference TRBV29-1 and TRBJ1-1, is SAVISQKPSRDICQRGTSLTIQCQVDSQVTMMFWYRQQPGQSLTLIATANQGSEATYESGFVIDKFPISRPNLTFSTLTVSNMSPEDSSIYLCSVSHGRNTEAFFGQGTRLTVV.

This clone was counted a few times. Additional DNA sequences in this sample encode the identical CDR3. J is TRBJ2-5 and V is TRBV7-2, with 14 positions matching TRBD2. The junction had 6 bases not matched to a gene; V was cut back by 5 bases and J by 1 base. Germline-derived CDR1 and CDR2 are SGHTA and FQGNSA. This CDR3 region has 17 residues. The CDR3 sequence is CASSPQGTSGSQETQYF. DNA for the CDR3: TGTGCCAGCAGCCCCCAAGGGACTAGCGGGAGCCAAGAGACCCAGTACTTC.

J is TRBJ1-2 and V is TRBV6-6; TRBD1 matches 8 bases. Germline CDR1 MNHNY, CDR2 SVGAGI (reference sequence). With V trimmed by 8 bases and J by 2 bases, 4 bases remained unmatched. The CDR3 extends over 13 amino acids. The DNA of the CDR3 is TGTGCCAGCTGCAGGACAGGGAACTATGGCTACACCTTC. As protein: CASCRTGNYGYTF.

The chain has TRBV5-1 and TRBJ2-3; D unclear. Per the germline V gene, CDR1 is SGHRS and CDR2 is YFSETQ. The V end lost 1 base, the J end lost 6 bases, and 12 bases lay between the germline ends. CDR3 length: 14 residues. DNA of the CDR3: TGCGCCAGCAGCTTGATGGGCGAGTTGGATACGCAGTATTTT. Its protein is CASSLMGELDTQYF.

The chain employs TRBV19 and TRBJ2-5, with D possibly TRBD2 on 7 matching bases. The V end was cut by 5 bases, the J end by 4 bases, with 23 bases between. The CDR3 is 17 amino acids. CDR1 is LNHDA, CDR2 SQIVND, per germline (reference sequence). The CDR3 loop reads CASSVQGRGSLGETQYF. The CDR3 bases are TGTGCCAGTAGTGTTCAGGGGAGGGGCTCCTTGGGAGAGACCCAGTACTTC.

The V call is TRBV4-3, the J call TRBJ2-3; TRBD1 agrees at 9 bases. Germline CDR1 is LGHNA and CDR2 is YSLEER. The V segment lost 1 base and the J segment 3 bases; nucleotides outside the gene matches: 8. CDR3 length: 17 amino acids. As DNA, the CDR3 is TGCGCCAGCAGCCAAGGGACAGGGGCCTCAGGGACAGATACGCAGTATTTT. It codes for CASSQGTGASGTDTQYF.

This clone was observed a handful of times. Compared with germline, one end of the junction differs, possibly owing to a read error. The rearrangement links TRBV6-1 to TRBJ2-1; 10 bases line up with TRBD2. Germline-derived CDR1 and CDR2 are MNHNS and SASEGT. The CDR3 is 12 amino acids. This CDR3 is CASSEPPSGSIF. For the CDR3, the DNA is TGTGCCAGCAGCGAACCTCCTAGCGGGAGTATCTTC.

In its sample, this clone was seen a few times. The chain combines TRBV7-3 with TRBJ2-7; TRBD1 might be the D (5 bases). Trimming pared 2 bases from V and 6 bases from J, leaving 11 bases between. Germline CDR1 reads SGHTA; CDR2 reads FQGTGA. CDR3 size: 13 residues. The CDR3 DNA is TGTGCCAGCAGCTTAGGTACAGGATCCGAGCAGTACTTC. Its protein product is CASSLGTGSEQYF.

This sequence joins TRBV19 and TRBJ1-2, with 7 positions matching TRBD1. From germline, CDR1 is LNHDA and CDR2 SQIVND (reference sequence). The V gene end was trimmed by 2 bases and the J gene end by 7 bases; junction bases not matched to a gene: 7. The CDR3 totals 14 residues. The CDR3 coding sequence is TGTGCCAGTAGTATAACTCAGGGGGGAGCTGGCTACACCTTC. Its translation is CASSITQGGAGYTF.

The chain recombines TRBV5-1 with TRBJ2-1, with 8 bases fitting TRBD2. V lost 1 base to trimming and J lost 1 base; unmatched junction nucleotides: 1. CDR1 SGHRS and CDR2 YFSETQ come from the germline V gene. CDR3 size: 15 residues. This CDR3 is CASSLTSGSYNEQFF. The CDR3 DNA reads as TGCGCCAGCAGCTTGACTAGCGGATCCTACAATGAGCAGTTCTTC.

The V and J genes are TRBV25-1 and TRBJ2-1; possible D gene TRBD1, 7 bases. This CDR3 has 14 residues. The V and J ends lost 4 bases and 6 bases respectively, with 13 bases between them. Germline CDR1 and CDR2: MGHDK and SYGVNS. The CDR3 nucleotides read TGTGCCAGCAGTGTGGCAGGGGGAGGCAATGAGCAGTTCTTC. Translated, it gives CASSVAGGGNEQFF. The variable domain in full, completed from reference TRBV25-1 and TRBJ2-1, reads EADIYQTPRYLVIGTGKKITLECSQTMGHDKMYWYQQDPGMELHLIHYSYGVNSTEKGDLSSESTVSRIRTEHFPLTLESARPSHTSQYLCASSVAGGGNEQFFGPGTRLTVL.

The chain combines TRBV19 with TRBJ2-1; D is possibly TRBD1 or TRBD2 (6 bases each). CDR1 LNHDA and CDR2 SQIVND come from the germline V gene (reference sequence). The V gene lost 1 base and the J gene lost 0 bases, with 19 bases spanning the gap. This CDR3 contains 19 residues. The CDR3 is CASSIVAVSEGGSYNEQFF. DNA of the CDR3: TGTGCCAGTAGTATAGTTGCGGTATCTGAGGGGGGCTCCTACAATGAGCAGTTCTTC.

The rearrangement joins TRBV27 to TRBJ1-2; D is ambiguous. V shed 5 bases and J shed 5 bases, with 15 bases lying between them. Germline CDR1 reads MNHEY; CDR2 reads SMNVEV (reference sequence). This CDR3 comprises 14 residues. The CDR3 sequence is CASSPRASSYGYTF. CDR3 in DNA: TGTGCCAGCAGTCCAAGGGCGTCGTCTTATGGCTACACCTTC.

CDR3 bases: TGTGCCAGCAGTTCCCCCGGGGGTAGGGAGCAGTATTTT. It yields the protein CASSSPGGREQYF. The rearrangement uses TRBV6-6 and TRBJ2-3; D possibly corresponds to TRBD2 (6 bases). In germline, CDR1 is MNHNY, CDR2 SVGAGI (reference sequence). The CDR3 is 13 amino acids. Trimming shortened V by 4 bases and J by 11 bases, and 16 bases separated the two germline ends.

In regard to this clone: Other DNA sequences in this sample translate to the same CDR3. The rearrangement links TRBV11-2 to TRBJ1-1, with 7 positions matching TRBD1. CDR1 SGHAT and CDR2 FQNNGV come from the germline V gene. Trimming removed 5 bases from V and 8 bases from J; junction bases left unmatched: 2. This CDR3 spans 11 amino acids. The CDR3 DNA is TGTGCCAGCAGCCGGGACAGCGAAGCTTTCTTT. This encodes CASSRDSEAFF.

The J gene is TRBJ1-5, the V gene TRBV30, with TRBD1 matching 9 bases. Germline V lookup: CDR1 GTSNPN, CDR2 SVGIG (reference sequence). CDR3 length: 15 amino acids. The junction had 3 bases not matched to a gene; V was cut back by 2 bases and J by 1 base. CDR3 residues: CAWSPGQGSNQPQHF. The DNA for the CDR3 is TGTGCCTGGAGTCCGGGACAGGGAAGCAATCAGCCCCAGCATTTT. Complete variable domain (other parts from reference TRBV30 and TRBJ1-5): SQTIHQWPATLVQPVGSPLSLECTVEGTSNPNLYWYRQAAGRGLQLLFYSVGIGQISSEVPQNLSASRPQDRQFILSSKKLLLSDSGFYLCAWSPGQGSNQPQHFGDGTRLSIL.

The chain has TRBV7-2 and TRBJ2-5; TRBD2 agrees at 7 bases. The CDR3 totals 15 residues. CDR1 and CDR2 (germline): SGHTA, FQGNSA. The ends lost 2 bases at V and 2 bases at J; junction bases unmatched: 5. CDR3 DNA sequence: TGTGCCAGCAGCTTATGGGGGGGAGGGCAAGAGACCCAGTACTTC. This encodes CASSLWGGGQETQYF.

The chain has TRBV4-3 and TRBJ1-4; D perhaps matches TRBD1 (6 bases). This CDR3 comprises 19 residues. Looked up from germline, CDR1 is LGHNA and CDR2 is YSLEER. The germline V and J ends were trimmed by 0 bases and 1 base, with 18 bases remaining between them. The CDR3 nucleotides are TGCGCCAGCAGCCAAGATGGGGACGGGAGGGGGATAACTAATGAAAAACTGTTTTTT. Protein: CASSQDGDGRGITNEKLFF.

A word on this clone: Sequence at one end of the junction differs from germline and may be a read error. The chain links TRBV7-2 to TRBJ1-3; D unclear. From germline, CDR1 is SGHTA and CDR2 FQGNSA. The CDR3 has 16 residues. The CDR3 loop is CASSLGHRRTGNTIYF. CDR3 DNA: TGTGCCAGCAGCTTAGGTCACAGAAGGACTGGGAACACCATATATTTT.

This clone is a singleton in its sample. The chain links TRBV7-9 to TRBJ2-7; no clear D gene. Germline assignment: CDR1 SEHNR and CDR2 FQNEAQ (reference sequence). The CDR3 length is 14 residues. V was trimmed by 1 base and J by 0 bases, leaving 7 bases between them. The CDR3 coding sequence is TGTGCCAGCAGCTTAGAAGGGCTCTCCTACGAGCAGTACTTC. Protein: CASSLEGLSYEQYF.

This chain uses TRBV11-2 with TRBJ2-7; 8 nucleotides agree with TRBD2. The CDR3 totals 12 residues. With V trimmed by 6 bases and J by 4 bases, 2 bases remained unmatched. The V gene's germline CDR1 is SGHAT and CDR2 FQNNGV. CDR3 sequence (DNA): TGTGCCAGCAGAGTAGCGGGATACGAGCAGTACTTC. Its translation is CASRVAGYEQYF.

The J gene is TRBJ2-5, the V gene TRBV4-2; D gene unclear. Germline values: CDR1 LGHNA, CDR2 YNFKEQ. The CDR3 covers 13 residues. Trimming took off 0 bases at V and 3 bases at J, with 5 bases between the two ends. Here the CDR3 DNA reads TGTGCCAGCAGCCAAGACCGTGAAGAGACCCAGTACTTC. Its translation: CASSQDREETQYF.

The rearrangement joins TRBV29-1 to TRBJ1-1, with 10 bases lining up with TRBD1. Trimming removed 7 bases from V and 4 bases from J; junction bases left unmatched: 12. Germline V gene lookup returns CDR1 SQVTM and CDR2 ANQGSEA. This CDR3 comprises 15 residues. The CDR3 nucleotides are TGCAGCGCTGGGACAGGGGTACGTGATGGCACTGAAGCTTTCTTT. Translating gives CSAGTGVRDGTEAFF. The full variable domain, rest sourced from reference TRBV29-1 and TRBJ1-1, is SAVISQKPSRDICQRGTSLTIQCQVDSQVTMMFWYRQQPGQSLTLIATANQGSEATYESGFVIDKFPISRPNLTFSTLTVSNMSPEDSSIYLCSAGTGVRDGTEAFFGQGTRLTVV.

This chain connects TRBV10-3 to TRBJ1-1; 8 bases map to TRBD1. With V trimmed by 4 bases and J by 4 bases, 5 bases remained unmatched. This CDR3 has 14 residues. The germline CDR1 and CDR2 sequences are ENHRY and SYGVKD. The DNA for the CDR3 is TGTGCCATCAGTGCCTTAACAGGGGGCACTGAAGCTTTCTTT. This translates into CAISALTGGTEAFF.

This chain uses TRBV27 with TRBJ2-1; 7 bases align to TRBD1. Germline V gene data show CDR1 as MNHEY and CDR2 as SMNVEV (reference sequence). V lost 3 bases, J lost 7 bases, and 6 bases stayed unmatched. The CDR3 totals 14 residues. This CDR3 is CASSFTAGGNEQFF. The CDR3, as DNA: TGTGCCAGCAGTTTTACGGCAGGGGGAAATGAGCAGTTCTTC.

This chain connects TRBV7-6 to TRBJ2-1, with TRBD1 identical over 7 bases. There are 12 residues in the CDR3. With V trimmed by 2 bases and J by 9 bases, 1 base remained unmatched. Germline-derived CDR1 and CDR2 are SGHVS and FNYEAQ. For the CDR3, the DNA is TGTGCCAGCAGCTTATACAGGGGTGAGCAGTTCTTC. Residues: CASSLYRGEQFF.

The V and J genes are TRBV7-8 and TRBJ2-3, with 10 bases lining up with TRBD2. This CDR3 region has 17 residues. Looked up from germline, CDR1 is SGHVS and CDR2 is FQNEAQ. Trimming at V came to 5 bases and at J to 4 bases, leaving 12 bases not matched to a gene. The CDR3 DNA follows: TGTGCCAGCAGCCCTACGCTAGCGGGAGTCCGGCCAGATACGCAGTATTTT. It codes for CASSPTLAGVRPDTQYF. Looking up the rest from reference TRBV7-8 and TRBJ2-3 gives the full variable domain: GAGVSQSPRYKVAKRGQDVALRCDPISGHVSLFWYQQALGQGPEFLTYFQNEAQLDKSGLPSDRFFAERPEGSVSTLKIQRTQQEDSAVYLCASSPTLAGVRPDTQYFGPGTRLTVL.

This clone was found once. The chain combines TRBV4-3 with TRBJ2-7; tentative D call: TRBD2 (6 bases). The CDR3 has 15 residues. Germline loops: CDR1 LGHNA, CDR2 YSLEER. V was clipped by 0 bases and J by 3 bases, with 12 bases between them. CDR3 bases: TGCGCCAGCAGCCAAGACTCTACCGGGGGCTACGAGCAGTACTTC. Residues: CASSQDSTGGYEQYF.

The chain combines TRBV7-6 with TRBJ1-1; TRBD1 matches 9 bases. CDR1 and CDR2 (germline): SGHVS, FNYEAQ. The CDR3 has 18 residues. V shed 1 base and J 4 bases; nucleotides not matched to a gene: 13. The DNA of the CDR3 is TGTGCCAGCAGCTTAGTGGGACAGGGTTATGGTAAGGGCACTGAAGCTTTCTTT. As protein: CASSLVGQGYGKGTEAFF. Full variable domain (outside the CDR3, taken from reference TRBV7-6 and TRBJ1-1): GAGVSQSPRYKVTKRGQDVALRCDPISGHVSLYWYRQALGQGPEFLTYFNYEAQQDKSGLPNDRFSAERPEGSISTLTIQRTEQRDSAMYRCASSLVGQGYGKGTEAFFGQGTRLTVV.

The V gene is TRBV5-1, the J gene TRBJ2-5, with 16 bases lining up with TRBD2. Unmatched junction bases numbered 5, after V lost 4 bases and J lost 5 bases. Per the germline V gene, CDR1 is SGHRS and CDR2 is YFSETQ. CDR3 size: 16 residues. CDR3 sequence reads: CASSPGTSGREETQYF. DNA for the CDR3: TGCGCCAGCAGCCCTGGGACTAGCGGGAGGGAGGAGACCCAGTACTTC.

This chain uses TRBV29-1 with TRBJ2-7, with 7 bases aligning to TRBD2. Germline assignment: CDR1 SQVTM and CDR2 ANQGSEA. The CDR3 extends over 14 amino acids. V gave up 5 bases and J gave up 5 bases; unmatched junction bases: 12. The DNA of the CDR3 is TGCAGCGTTCTCCCTCGGGGAGGGGTCAACGAGCAGTACTTC. Its translation: CSVLPRGGVNEQYF.